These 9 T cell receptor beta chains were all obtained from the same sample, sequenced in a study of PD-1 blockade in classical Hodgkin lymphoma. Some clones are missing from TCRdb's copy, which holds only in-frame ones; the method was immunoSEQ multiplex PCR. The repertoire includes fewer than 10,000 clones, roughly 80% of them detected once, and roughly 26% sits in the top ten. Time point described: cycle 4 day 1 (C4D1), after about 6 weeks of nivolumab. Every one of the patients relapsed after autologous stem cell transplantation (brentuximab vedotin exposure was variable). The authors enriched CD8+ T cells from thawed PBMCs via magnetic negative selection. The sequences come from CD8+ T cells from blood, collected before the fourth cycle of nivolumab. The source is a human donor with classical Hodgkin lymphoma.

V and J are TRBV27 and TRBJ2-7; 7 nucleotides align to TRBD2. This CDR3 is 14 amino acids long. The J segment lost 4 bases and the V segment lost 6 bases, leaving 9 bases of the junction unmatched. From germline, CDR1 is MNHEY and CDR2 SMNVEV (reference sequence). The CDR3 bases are TGTGCCAGCAGCCGGCGGGGGAATTTTTACGAGCAGTACTTC. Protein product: CASSRRGNFYEQYF.

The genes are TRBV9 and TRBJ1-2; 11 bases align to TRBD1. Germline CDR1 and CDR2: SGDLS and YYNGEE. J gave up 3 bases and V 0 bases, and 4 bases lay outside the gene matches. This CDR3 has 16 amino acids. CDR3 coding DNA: TGTGCCAGCAGCGTAGACCGGGACAGGGGGGACTATGGCTACACCTTC. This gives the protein CASSVDRDRGDYGYTF.

The CDR3 DNA is TGTGCCAGCAGCGTAGGGGGGACCGACAATCAGCCCCAGCATTTT. Protein product: CASSVGGTDNQPQHF. The chain couples TRBV9 to TRBJ1-5; a possible D gene is TRBD1 (5 bases). The germline CDR1 and CDR2 sequences are SGDLS and YYNGEE. This CDR3 is 15 amino acids long. Trimming pared 0 bases from V and 3 bases from J, leaving 10 bases between.

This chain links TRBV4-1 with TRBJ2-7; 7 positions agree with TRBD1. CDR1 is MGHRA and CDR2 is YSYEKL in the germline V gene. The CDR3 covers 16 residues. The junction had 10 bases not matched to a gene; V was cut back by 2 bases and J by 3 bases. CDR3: CASSQTEDRAYYEQYF. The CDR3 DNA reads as TGCGCCAGCAGCCAAACGGAAGACAGGGCTTACTACGAGCAGTACTTC.

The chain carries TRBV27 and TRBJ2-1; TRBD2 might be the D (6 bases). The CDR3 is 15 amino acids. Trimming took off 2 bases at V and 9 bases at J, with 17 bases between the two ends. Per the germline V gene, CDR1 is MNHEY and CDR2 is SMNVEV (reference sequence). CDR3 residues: CASSLAGRRIVEQFF. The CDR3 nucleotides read TGTGCCAGCAGTTTAGCAGGGAGGCGCATTGTTGAGCAGTTCTTC.

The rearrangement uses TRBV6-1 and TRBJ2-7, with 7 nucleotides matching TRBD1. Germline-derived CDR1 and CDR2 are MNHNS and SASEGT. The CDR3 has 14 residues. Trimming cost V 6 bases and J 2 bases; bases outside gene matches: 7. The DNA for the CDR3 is TGTGCCAGCAGCGTAGGACAGGTCCCCTACGAGCAGTACTTC. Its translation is CASSVGQVPYEQYF.

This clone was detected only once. The CDR3 DNA reads as TGCGCCAGCAGTGAGAGGGGACTGGACTTCAACACTGAAGCTTTCTTT. It codes for CASSERGLDFNTEAFF. V usage is TRBV10-1 and J usage is TRBJ1-1, with D possibly being TRBD1 (5 bases). The CDR3 is made up of 16 amino acids. Germline lookup yields CDR1 WNHNN and CDR2 SYGVQD (reference sequence). V shed 2 bases and J shed 2 bases, with 15 bases lying between them.

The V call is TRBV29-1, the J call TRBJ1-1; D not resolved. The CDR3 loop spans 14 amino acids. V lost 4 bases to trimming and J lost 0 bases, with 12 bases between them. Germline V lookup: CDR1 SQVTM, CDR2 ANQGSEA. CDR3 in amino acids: CSVAPGPMNTEAFF. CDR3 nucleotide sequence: TGCAGCGTTGCCCCCGGTCCTATGAACACTGAAGCTTTCTTT.

The CDR3 protein is CASSASTRDLNSPLHF. The CDR3, as DNA: TGTGCCAGTAGTGCGTCCACCCGGGATCTCAATTCACCCCTCCACTTT. The chain has TRBV19 and TRBJ1-6, with D unclear. Germline V CDR1 and CDR2: LNHDA, SQIVND (reference sequence). V lost 5 bases, J lost 7 bases, and 18 bases lay in between. CDR3 length equals 16 residues.